Listed below are T cell receptor beta chains from one sample, sequenced in a study of immune heterogeneity within non-small cell lung tumors. Using its own MiXCR run on the multiplex PCR reads, TCRdb lists one record per CDR3 protein. The repertoire holds 9,500 to 10,000 distinct CDR3 sequences, with roughly a third as singletons. Source material: lung tumor tissue. These receptors originate from a man in his sixties with non-small cell lung cancer. Both conserved end residues are part of each CDR3. Fields, in order: CDR3 DNA, CDR3 protein, D gene, V gene, J gene, CDR3 length, clone size. The D gene is left open where the match is weak. Clone size is stated in some rows and not others, as once, few, many or a class when expanded.

CDR3 DNA: TGTGCCAGCAGCCAACGACTAGCGGGAGAAAAGACCCAGTACTTC
CDR3 protein: CASSQRLAGEKTQYF
D gene: TRBD2
V gene: TRBV5-8
J gene: TRBJ2-5
CDR3 length: 15
clone size: medium-sized

CDR3 DNA: TGTGCCAGCAAGGTCCGGGGCGGGGAAAAACTGTTTTTT
CDR3 protein: CASKVRGGEKLFF
D gene: .
V gene: TRBV2
J gene: TRBJ1-4
CDR3 length: 13
clone size: medium-sized

CDR3 DNA: TGTGCCAGCAGCTTTGGGTCGAACTACGAGCAGTACTTC
CDR3 protein: CASSFGSNYEQYF
D gene: .
V gene: TRBV11-2
J gene: TRBJ2-7
CDR3 length: 13
clone size: few

CDR3 DNA: TGTGCCAGCAGCGGGGACCAAGAGACCCAGTACTTC
CDR3 protein: CASSGDQETQYF
D gene: .
V gene: TRBV11-3
J gene: TRBJ2-5
CDR3 length: 12
clone size: many

CDR3 DNA: TGTGCCAGCAGCTGGACAGGGGCCTACGAGCAGTACTTC
CDR3 protein: CASSWTGAYEQYF
D gene: TRBD1
V gene: TRBV12-3/TRBV12-4
J gene: TRBJ2-7
CDR3 length: 13
clone size: medium-sized

CDR3 DNA: TGTGCCAGCAGCCTTACAGTGAAGGAGACCCAGTACTTC
CDR3 protein: CASSLTVKETQYF
D gene: .
V gene: TRBV7-3
J gene: TRBJ2-5
CDR3 length: 13
clone size: many

CDR3 DNA: TGTGCCAGTAGTATCTGGGCGGAGGGGCAAACTGAAGCTTTCTTT
CDR3 protein: CASSIWAEGQTEAFF
D gene: .
V gene: TRBV19
J gene: TRBJ1-1
CDR3 length: 15
clone size: medium-sized

CDR3 DNA: TGTGCCAGCAGCTTGGCCGCTAGCGGGAACAATGAGCAGTTCTTC
CDR3 protein: CASSLAASGNNEQFF
D gene: TRBD2
V gene: TRBV5-4
J gene: TRBJ2-1
CDR3 length: 15
clone size: .

CDR3 DNA: TGTGCCAGCAGTTTCGCCGGGACAGGGTTTCGTGGCTACACCTTC
CDR3 protein: CASSFAGTGFRGYTF
D gene: TRBD1
V gene: TRBV2
J gene: TRBJ1-2
CDR3 length: 15
clone size: many

CDR3 DNA: TGTGCCAGCAGCAGACAGCGCTCTGGGGCCAACGTCCTGACTTTC
CDR3 protein: CASSRQRSGANVLTF
D gene: .
V gene: TRBV7-2
J gene: TRBJ2-6
CDR3 length: 15
clone size: many

CDR3 DNA: TGTGCCAGCACCGTTAGGAAATCCGGGGAGCTGTTTTTT
CDR3 protein: CASTVRKSGELFF
D gene: .
V gene: TRBV2
J gene: TRBJ2-2
CDR3 length: 13
clone size: medium-sized

CDR3 DNA: TGTGCCAGCGAAGGGCAAGAGACCCAGTACTTC
CDR3 protein: CASEGQETQYF
D gene: .
V gene: TRBV7-9
J gene: TRBJ2-5
CDR3 length: 11
clone size: few

CDR3 DNA: TGTGCCAGCAGCTTAAGCCAGATACATGAAAAACTGTTTTTT
CDR3 protein: CASSLSQIHEKLFF
D gene: .
V gene: TRBV11-3
J gene: TRBJ1-4
CDR3 length: 14
clone size: many

CDR3 DNA: TGTGCCAGCTCACCTAGAGAGCGGGAGCCAAACAATGAGCAGTTCTTC
CDR3 protein: CASSPREREPNNEQFF
D gene: TRBD2
V gene: TRBV18
J gene: TRBJ2-1
CDR3 length: 16
clone size: few

CDR3 DNA: TGTGCCAGCAGGGAACCGGGACTAGCAAGGCTCGGTGAGCAGTTCTTC
CDR3 protein: CASREPGLARLGEQFF
D gene: TRBD2
V gene: TRBV28
J gene: TRBJ2-1
CDR3 length: 16
clone size: many

CDR3 DNA: TGTGCCACTCGTAGCGGAGTTAGCACAGATACGCAGTATTTT
CDR3 protein: CATRSGVSTDTQYF
D gene: .
V gene: TRBV19
J gene: TRBJ2-3
CDR3 length: 14
clone size: many

CDR3 DNA: TGTGCCAGCAGGCCGACAGGGACTGGAAACACCATATATTTT
CDR3 protein: CASRPTGTGNTIYF
D gene: TRBD1
V gene: TRBV2
J gene: TRBJ1-3
CDR3 length: 14
clone size: many

CDR3 DNA: TGTGCCAGCAGCTCCCCAAGTGGGGAATCCATCAACGATCAGTACTTC
CDR3 protein: CASSSPSGESINDQYF
D gene: .
V gene: TRBV7-9
J gene: TRBJ2-7
CDR3 length: 16
clone size: .

CDR3 DNA: TGTGCCAGCAGCTTGGTCCAAGGGCGTTACAATGAGCAGTTCTTC
CDR3 protein: CASSLVQGRYNEQFF
D gene: .
V gene: TRBV5-5
J gene: TRBJ2-1
CDR3 length: 15
clone size: .

CDR3 DNA: TGCAGTGCAGCTGGGGGCGGGAGGGCCCATAGTCTGTACTTC
CDR3 protein: CSAAGGGRAHSLYF
D gene: TRBD2
V gene: TRBV20-1
J gene: TRBJ2-7
CDR3 length: 14
clone size: .

CDR3 DNA: TGCAGCGGAATTTCGGCGGGAGGAGGCGAGCAGTACTTC
CDR3 protein: CSGISAGGGEQYF
D gene: TRBD2
V gene: TRBV29-1
J gene: TRBJ2-7
CDR3 length: 13
clone size: .

CDR3 DNA: TGTGCCACCAGCAGGGACCTAGCGGGAGGGGACAATGAGCAGTTCTTC
CDR3 protein: CATSRDLAGGDNEQFF
D gene: TRBD2
V gene: TRBV15
J gene: TRBJ2-1
CDR3 length: 16
clone size: many

CDR3 DNA: TGTGCCAGCAGGCTCCTTCTAGACACCGGGGAGCTGTTTTTT
CDR3 protein: CASRLLLDTGELFF
D gene: .
V gene: TRBV28
J gene: TRBJ2-2
CDR3 length: 14
clone size: medium-sized

CDR3 DNA: TGCGCCAGCAGCTTGGGGACTAGCGGGATTAACGAGCAGTACTTC
CDR3 protein: CASSLGTSGINEQYF
D gene: TRBD2
V gene: TRBV5-1
J gene: TRBJ2-7
CDR3 length: 15
clone size: medium-sized

CDR3 DNA: TGCAGTGCTAGAGACGCGCAGGGATTGCCCCAGCATTTT
CDR3 protein: CSARDAQGLPQHF
D gene: .
V gene: TRBV20-1
J gene: TRBJ1-5
CDR3 length: 13
clone size: .

CDR3 DNA: TGTGCCAGCAGCCGAGGGGAACCCTACGAGCAGTACTTC
CDR3 protein: CASSRGEPYEQYF
D gene: .
V gene: TRBV5-8
J gene: TRBJ2-7
CDR3 length: 13
clone size: .

CDR3 DNA: TGTGCCAGTAGTACTAGCGGAAGCTCCTACAATGAGCAGTTCTTC
CDR3 protein: CASSTSGSSYNEQFF
D gene: TRBD2
V gene: TRBV19
J gene: TRBJ2-1
CDR3 length: 15
clone size: many

CDR3 DNA: TGTGCCAGCAGTTACAGCGCGAATCAGCCCCAGCATTTT
CDR3 protein: CASSYSANQPQHF
D gene: .
V gene: TRBV6-5
J gene: TRBJ1-5
CDR3 length: 13
clone size: .

CDR3 DNA: TGTGCCAGCAGCCAAGAACTGGTATCGGAGGATACGCAGTATTTT
CDR3 protein: CASSQELVSEDTQYF
D gene: .
V gene: TRBV14
J gene: TRBJ2-3
CDR3 length: 15
clone size: many

CDR3 DNA: TGCAGTGCTCCGGGACAGGGGGCTGGACTAGCGGGGATGCGAGGCACCGGGGAGCTGTTTTTT
CDR3 protein: CSAPGQGAGLAGMRGTGELFF
D gene: .
V gene: TRBV20-1
J gene: TRBJ2-2
CDR3 length: 21
clone size: large

CDR3 DNA: TGTGCCAGCCGACAGGGGGCCTACGAGCAGTACTTC
CDR3 protein: CASRQGAYEQYF
D gene: TRBD1
V gene: TRBV3-1
J gene: TRBJ2-7
CDR3 length: 12
clone size: many

CDR3 DNA: TGTGCCAGTAGTCCCAAAAGGGGGGACTTTTTTGCGGGAGGGCCCTCAGATACGCAGTATTTT
CDR3 protein: CASSPKRGDFFAGGPSDTQYF
D gene: TRBD2
V gene: TRBV19
J gene: TRBJ2-3
CDR3 length: 21
clone size: .

CDR3 DNA: TGTGCCAGTAGTATAACGGGAATTAACACCGGGGAGCTGTTTTTT
CDR3 protein: CASSITGINTGELFF
D gene: .
V gene: TRBV19
J gene: TRBJ2-2
CDR3 length: 15
clone size: .

CDR3 DNA: TGTGCCAGCAGACAAAACCGGGACAGGGGATTTCGGGGCGGGAGGACGACCGGGGAGCTGTTTTTT
CDR3 protein: CASRQNRDRGFRGGRTTGELFF
D gene: TRBD1
V gene: TRBV12-3/TRBV12-4
J gene: TRBJ2-2
CDR3 length: 22
clone size: few

CDR3 DNA: TGCGCCAGCAGCTCTTCCTGGACTAGCGGGAGGCCATACGAGCAGTACTTC
CDR3 protein: CASSSSWTSGRPYEQYF
D gene: TRBD2
V gene: TRBV5-1
J gene: TRBJ2-7
CDR3 length: 17
clone size: medium-sized

CDR3 DNA: TGTGCCAGTATGACGAGGGCCGCCGGAGGCTACACCTTC
CDR3 protein: CASMTRAAGGYTF
D gene: .
V gene: TRBV6-1
J gene: TRBJ1-2
CDR3 length: 13
clone size: many

CDR3 DNA: TGTGCCAGCAGTTACACACAGGACAGGGGGTTGACAGATACGCAGTATTTT
CDR3 protein: CASSYTQDRGLTDTQYF
D gene: TRBD1
V gene: TRBV6-2/TRBV6-3
J gene: TRBJ2-3
CDR3 length: 17
clone size: .

CDR3 DNA: TGCAGCGTTGGGACCCTCGGCTCCTACGAGCAGTACTTC
CDR3 protein: CSVGTLGSYEQYF
D gene: .
V gene: TRBV29-1
J gene: TRBJ2-7
CDR3 length: 13
clone size: many

CDR3 DNA: TGCAGTGCTAGAGCGCTAGCGGCGAACACCGGGGAGCTGTTTTTT
CDR3 protein: CSARALAANTGELFF
D gene: TRBD2
V gene: TRBV20-1
J gene: TRBJ2-2
CDR3 length: 15
clone size: few

CDR3 DNA: TGTGCCACCAGTTGTCCGCAGGTTCAAGAGACCCAGTACTTC
CDR3 protein: CATSCPQVQETQYF
D gene: .
V gene: TRBV24-1
J gene: TRBJ2-5
CDR3 length: 14
clone size: medium-sized

CDR3 DNA: TGTGCCAGCAGTTCTACCAGGACAGCTATTTCTGAAGCTTTCTTT
CDR3 protein: CASSSTRTAISEAFF
D gene: .
V gene: TRBV6-5
J gene: TRBJ1-1
CDR3 length: 15
clone size: once

CDR3 DNA: TGTGCCAGTAGCGAGGGGGCGCGGAGCACAGATACGCAGTATTTT
CDR3 protein: CASSEGARSTDTQYF
D gene: TRBD1
V gene: TRBV19
J gene: TRBJ2-3
CDR3 length: 15
clone size: many

CDR3 DNA: TGTGCCAGCACCCTGGGGGGGCTCCATCAGCCCCAGCATTTT
CDR3 protein: CASTLGGLHQPQHF
D gene: .
V gene: TRBV28
J gene: TRBJ1-5
CDR3 length: 14
clone size: large

CDR3 DNA: TGTGCCAGCAGTACCAAACCACCCGACCATTACAATGAGCAGTTCTTC
CDR3 protein: CASSTKPPDHYNEQFF
D gene: .
V gene: TRBV6-2/TRBV6-3
J gene: TRBJ2-1
CDR3 length: 16
clone size: medium-sized

CDR3 DNA: TGTGCCTGGAGACCCAGGGGGTTGGCAGATACGCAGTATTTT
CDR3 protein: CAWRPRGLADTQYF
D gene: TRBD1
V gene: TRBV30
J gene: TRBJ2-3
CDR3 length: 14
clone size: few

CDR3 DNA: TGTGCCTGGAGTAAGGGGCGTATGAACACTGAAGCTTTCTTT
CDR3 protein: CAWSKGRMNTEAFF
D gene: .
V gene: TRBV30
J gene: TRBJ1-1
CDR3 length: 14
clone size: .

CDR3 DNA: TGTGCCAGCAGCTTGCAGGTGTCAGCCGGGGAGCTGTTTTTT
CDR3 protein: CASSLQVSAGELFF
D gene: .
V gene: TRBV5-4
J gene: TRBJ2-2
CDR3 length: 14
clone size: .

CDR3 DNA: TGCAGTGCGAAGAGCGGGAGTCGACCCTACGAGCAGTACTTC
CDR3 protein: CSAKSGSRPYEQYF
D gene: TRBD2
V gene: TRBV20-1
J gene: TRBJ2-7
CDR3 length: 14
clone size: medium-sized

CDR3 DNA: TGCGCCAGCAAGCGCGACACAGATACGCAGTATTTT
CDR3 protein: CASKRDTDTQYF
D gene: .
V gene: TRBV5-1
J gene: TRBJ2-3
CDR3 length: 12
clone size: many

CDR3 DNA: TGTGCCAGCAGTTTCGCGACAGGGACTGGAAACACCATATATTTT
CDR3 protein: CASSFATGTGNTIYF
D gene: TRBD1
V gene: TRBV12-3/TRBV12-4
J gene: TRBJ1-3
CDR3 length: 15
clone size: .

CDR3 DNA: TGTGCCAGCAGAACTAGCGCCTCCTACAATGAGCAGTTCTTC
CDR3 protein: CASRTSASYNEQFF
D gene: TRBD2
V gene: TRBV2
J gene: TRBJ2-1
CDR3 length: 14
clone size: .

CDR3 DNA: TGTGCCAGCTCACCACCGCGGGAGAATGAGCAGTTCTTC
CDR3 protein: CASSPPRENEQFF
D gene: TRBD2
V gene: TRBV18
J gene: TRBJ2-1
CDR3 length: 13
clone size: few